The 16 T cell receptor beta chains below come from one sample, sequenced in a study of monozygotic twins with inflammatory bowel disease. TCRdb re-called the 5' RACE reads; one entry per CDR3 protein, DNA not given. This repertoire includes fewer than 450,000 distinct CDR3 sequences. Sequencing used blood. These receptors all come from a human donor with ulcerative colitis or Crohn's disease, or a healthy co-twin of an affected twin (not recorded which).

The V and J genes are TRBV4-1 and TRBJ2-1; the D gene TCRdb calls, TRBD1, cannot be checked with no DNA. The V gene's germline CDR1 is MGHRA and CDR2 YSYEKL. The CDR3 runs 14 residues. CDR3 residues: CASSQEGPYNEQFF.

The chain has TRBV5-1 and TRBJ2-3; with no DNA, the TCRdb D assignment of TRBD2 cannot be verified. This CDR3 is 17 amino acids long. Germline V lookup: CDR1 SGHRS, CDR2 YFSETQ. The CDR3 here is CASSPGTSGGATDTQYF. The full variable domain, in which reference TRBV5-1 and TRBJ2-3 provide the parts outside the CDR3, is KAGVTQTPRYLIKTRGQQVTLSCSPISGHRSVSWYQQTPGQGLQFLFEYFSETQRNKGNFPGRFSGRQFSNSRSEMNVSTLELGDSALYLCASSPGTSGGATDTQYFGPGTRLTVL.

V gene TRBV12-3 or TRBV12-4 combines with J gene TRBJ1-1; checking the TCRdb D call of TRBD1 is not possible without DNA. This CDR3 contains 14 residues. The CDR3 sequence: CASSAGTGYTEAFF.

CDR3 sequence reads: CASHGDSYEQYF. The gene calls are TRBV6-5 and TRBJ2-7; the TCRdb D gene call, TRBD1, has no DNA to confirm it. Germline values: CDR1 MNHEY, CDR2 SVGAGI. The CDR3 spans 12 residues.

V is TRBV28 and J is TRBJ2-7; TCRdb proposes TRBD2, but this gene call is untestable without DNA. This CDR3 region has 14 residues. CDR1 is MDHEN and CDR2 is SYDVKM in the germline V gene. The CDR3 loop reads CASSLRGFSYEQYF.

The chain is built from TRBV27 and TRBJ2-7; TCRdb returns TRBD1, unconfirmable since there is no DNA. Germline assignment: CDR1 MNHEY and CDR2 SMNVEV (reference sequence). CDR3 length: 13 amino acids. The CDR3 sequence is CASSGTGSAEQYF.

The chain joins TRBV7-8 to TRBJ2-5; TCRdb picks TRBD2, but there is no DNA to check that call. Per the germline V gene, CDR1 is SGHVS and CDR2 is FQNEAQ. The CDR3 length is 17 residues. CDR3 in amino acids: CASSSDLLAGGQETQYF.

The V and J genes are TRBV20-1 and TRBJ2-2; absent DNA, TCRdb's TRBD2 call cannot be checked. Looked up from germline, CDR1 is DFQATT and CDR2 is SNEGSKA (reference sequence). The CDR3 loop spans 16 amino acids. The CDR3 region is CSARNSGLPNTGELFF.

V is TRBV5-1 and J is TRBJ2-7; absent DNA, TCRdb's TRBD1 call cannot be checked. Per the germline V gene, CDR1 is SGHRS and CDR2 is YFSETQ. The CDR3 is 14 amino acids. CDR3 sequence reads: CASSPGSSSYEQYF.

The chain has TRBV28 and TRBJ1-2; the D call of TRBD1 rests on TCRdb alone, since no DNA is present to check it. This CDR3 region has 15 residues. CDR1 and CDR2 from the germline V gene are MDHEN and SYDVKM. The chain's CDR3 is CASSLGTPGNYGYTF.

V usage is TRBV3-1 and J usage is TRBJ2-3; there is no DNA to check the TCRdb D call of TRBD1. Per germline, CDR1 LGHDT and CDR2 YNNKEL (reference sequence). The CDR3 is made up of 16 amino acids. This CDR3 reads CASSSESYQGKDTQYF.

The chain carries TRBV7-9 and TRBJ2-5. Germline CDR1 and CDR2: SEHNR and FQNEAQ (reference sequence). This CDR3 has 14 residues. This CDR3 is CASSLLSIQETQYF. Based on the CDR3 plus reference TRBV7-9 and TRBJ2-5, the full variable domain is DTGVSQNPRHKITKRGQNVTFRCDPISEHNRLYWYRQTLGQGPEFLTYFQNEAQLEKSRLLSDRFSAERPKGSFSTLEIQRTEQGDSAMYLCASSLLSIQETQYFGPGTRLLVL.

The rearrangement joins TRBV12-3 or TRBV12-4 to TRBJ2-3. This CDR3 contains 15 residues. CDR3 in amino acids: CASSLYQTLTDTQYF.

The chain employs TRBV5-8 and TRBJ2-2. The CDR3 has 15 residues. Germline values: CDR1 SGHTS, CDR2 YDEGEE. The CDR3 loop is CASSHGFLKTGELFF.

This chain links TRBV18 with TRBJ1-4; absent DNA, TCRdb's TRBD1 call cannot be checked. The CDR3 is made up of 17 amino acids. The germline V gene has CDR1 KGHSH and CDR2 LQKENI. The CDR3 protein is CASSPPSAGQPHEKLFF.

CDR3 loop: CASSYLVVDSNQPQHF. The chain links TRBV6-5 to TRBJ1-5. CDR3 length: 16 residues. CDR1 and CDR2 (germline): MNHEY, SVGAGI.